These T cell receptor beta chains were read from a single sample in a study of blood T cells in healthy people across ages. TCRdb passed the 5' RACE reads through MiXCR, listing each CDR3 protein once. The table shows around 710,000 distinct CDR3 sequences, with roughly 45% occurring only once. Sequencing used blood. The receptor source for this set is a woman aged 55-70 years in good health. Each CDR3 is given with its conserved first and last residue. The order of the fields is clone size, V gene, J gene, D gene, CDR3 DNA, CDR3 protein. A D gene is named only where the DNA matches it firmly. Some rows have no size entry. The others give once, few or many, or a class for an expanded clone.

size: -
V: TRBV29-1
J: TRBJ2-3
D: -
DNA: TGCAGCGTTGAACGGATCTTCACAGATACGCAGTATTTT
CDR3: CSVERIFTDTQYF

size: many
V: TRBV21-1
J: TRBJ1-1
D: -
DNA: TGTGCCAGCAGCAAGGTGGGAATGGGATGGGGGGCATTCAACACTGAAGCTTTCTTT
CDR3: CASSKVGMGWGAFNTEAFF

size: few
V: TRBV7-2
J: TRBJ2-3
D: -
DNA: TGTGCCAGCAGCTCAATGGGGGGCAGGGGTTCCAGCACAGATACGCAGTATTTT
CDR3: CASSSMGGRGSSTDTQYF

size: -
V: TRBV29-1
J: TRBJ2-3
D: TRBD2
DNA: TGCAGCGCTGGGTTTAACGCGGGGGGAGATACGCAGTATTTT
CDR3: CSAGFNAGGDTQYF

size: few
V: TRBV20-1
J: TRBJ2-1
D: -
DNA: TGCAGTGCTAGAGCAAATCATGAGCAGTTCTTC
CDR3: CSARANHEQFF

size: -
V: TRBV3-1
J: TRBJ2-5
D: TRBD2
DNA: TGTGCCGGCAGCCGGGACGTAGCGGGACTGGAGACCCAGTACTTC
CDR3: CAGSRDVAGLETQYF

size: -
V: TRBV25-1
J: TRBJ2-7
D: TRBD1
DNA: TGTGCCAGCAGTGATCGAGGGGGCGCCTTACCTTCATCCTACGAGCAGTACTTC
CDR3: CASSDRGGALPSSYEQYF

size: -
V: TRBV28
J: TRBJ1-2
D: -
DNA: TGTGCCAGCAGTTCGGGGGACCTTAACTATGGCTACACCTTC
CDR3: CASSSGDLNYGYTF

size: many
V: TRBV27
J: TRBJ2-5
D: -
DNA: TGTGCCAGCAGCAGACAGTTGCAAGAGACCCAGTACTTC
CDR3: CASSRQLQETQYF

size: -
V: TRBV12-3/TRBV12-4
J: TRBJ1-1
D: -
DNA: TGTGCCAGCAGCTTTAAGACAGAGAAGAACACGGAAGCTTTCTTT
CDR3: CASSFKTEKNTEAFF

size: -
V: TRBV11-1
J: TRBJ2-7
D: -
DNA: TGTGCCGGCAGCCCAGACATCTACCCCTACGAGCAGTACTTC
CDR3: CAGSPDIYPYEQYF

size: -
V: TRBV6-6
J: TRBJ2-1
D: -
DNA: TGTGCCAGCAGTTACGGGCGTCAGGGCCTCTCCTACAATGAGCAGTTCTTC
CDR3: CASSYGRQGLSYNEQFF

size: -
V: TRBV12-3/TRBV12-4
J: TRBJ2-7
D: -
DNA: TGTGCCAACAGTTTCCAGGGACTTGGAAGTGAGCAGTACTTC
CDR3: CANSFQGLGSEQYF

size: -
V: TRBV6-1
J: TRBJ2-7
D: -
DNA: TGTGCCAGCCTGGACAGCCTCTCCTACGAGCAGTACTTC
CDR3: CASLDSLSYEQYF

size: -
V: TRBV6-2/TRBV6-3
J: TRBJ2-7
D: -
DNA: TGTGCCAGCAAAGAGGACAGTGGGGAGCAGTACTTC
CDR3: CASKEDSGEQYF

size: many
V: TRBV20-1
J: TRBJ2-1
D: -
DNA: TGCAGTGCTAACTTGGAGGGTTCCTACAATGAGCAGTTCTTC
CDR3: CSANLEGSYNEQFF

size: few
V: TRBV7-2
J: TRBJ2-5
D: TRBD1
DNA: TGTGCCAGCAGCAAGGACAGGGTGCGAGAGACCCAGTACTTC
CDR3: CASSKDRVRETQYF

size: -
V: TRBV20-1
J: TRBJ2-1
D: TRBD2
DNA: TGCAGTGCTAGAGATCAGGCTAGCGGGAGGCAATCTGAGCAGTTCTTC
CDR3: CSARDQASGRQSEQFF

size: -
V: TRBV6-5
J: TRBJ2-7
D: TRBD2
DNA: TGTGCCAGCAGTTACTCGAATCTAGCGGGAAAAGGCGAGCAGTACTTC
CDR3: CASSYSNLAGKGEQYF

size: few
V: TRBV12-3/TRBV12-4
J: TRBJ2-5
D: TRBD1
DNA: TGTGCCAGCAGTTTCCGGACAGGAGCCCTCCTCCAAGAGACCCAGTACTTC
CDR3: CASSFRTGALLQETQYF

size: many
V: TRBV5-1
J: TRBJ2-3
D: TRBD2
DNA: TGCGCCAGCAGCCTGGGGTCTAGCGGAGACACAGATACGCAGTATTTT
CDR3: CASSLGSSGDTDTQYF

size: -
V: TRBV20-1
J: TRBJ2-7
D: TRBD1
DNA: TGCAGTGCGAATACTCAGGGGGCAAGGAACGAGCAGTACTTC
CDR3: CSANTQGARNEQYF

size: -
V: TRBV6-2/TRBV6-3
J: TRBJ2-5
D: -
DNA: TGTGCCAGCAGTTTTCTATTCCGGGTGATGGAGACCCAGTACTTC
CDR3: CASSFLFRVMETQYF

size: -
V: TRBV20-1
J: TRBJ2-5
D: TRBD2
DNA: TGCAGTGCAGCTAGCGGGAGGCCCCGCGGTGAGCAGTACTTC
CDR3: CSAASGRPRGEQYF

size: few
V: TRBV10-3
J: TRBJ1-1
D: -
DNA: TGTGCCATCAGTGAGTCGACATTCAACACTGAAGCTTTCTTT
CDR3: CAISESTFNTEAFF

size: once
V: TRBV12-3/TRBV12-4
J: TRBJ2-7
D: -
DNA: TGTGTCAGCAGCTTACAGGGCTACGAGCAGTACTTC
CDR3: CVSSLQGYEQYF

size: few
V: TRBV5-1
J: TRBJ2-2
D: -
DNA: TGCGCCAGCAGCCCCCAAGCCTTGGAGGGGGAGCTGTTTTTT
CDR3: CASSPQALEGELFF

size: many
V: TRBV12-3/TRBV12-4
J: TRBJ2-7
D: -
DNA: TGTGCCAGCAGTTTAGTCCCCACCGAGCAGTACTTC
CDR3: CASSLVPTEQYF

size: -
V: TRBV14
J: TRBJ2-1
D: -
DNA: TGTGCCAGCAGCTCGCGACAGACATACAATGAGCAGTTCTTC
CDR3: CASSSRQTYNEQFF

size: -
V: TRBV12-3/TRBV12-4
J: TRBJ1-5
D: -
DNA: TGTGCCAGCAGTTCGTCAGGGTCGAGCAATCAGCCCCAGCATTTT
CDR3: CASSSSGSSNQPQHF

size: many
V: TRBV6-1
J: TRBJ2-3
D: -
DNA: TGTGCCAGCAGTGAAGTAGGCGATACGCAGTATTTT
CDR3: CASSEVGDTQYF

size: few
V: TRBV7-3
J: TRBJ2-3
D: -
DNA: TGTGCCAGCAGCTTAAACCCACAGGGTGAGGGCACAGATACGCAGTATTTT
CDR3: CASSLNPQGEGTDTQYF

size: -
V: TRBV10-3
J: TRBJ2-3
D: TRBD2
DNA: TGTGCCATCAGCCGAGGACTAGCGGGAGGTTCGGGAGATACGCAGTATTTT
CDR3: CAISRGLAGGSGDTQYF

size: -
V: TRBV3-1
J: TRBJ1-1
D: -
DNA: TGTGCCAGCAGCCAAGATCAATGGGCAGACTTGAACACTGAAGCTTTCTTT
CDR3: CASSQDQWADLNTEAFF

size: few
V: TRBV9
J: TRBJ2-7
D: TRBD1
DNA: TGTGCCAGCAGCGTAGCTGGACAGGGGGCCGGCGACGAGCAGTACTTC
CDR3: CASSVAGQGAGDEQYF

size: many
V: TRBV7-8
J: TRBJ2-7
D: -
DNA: TGTGCCAGCAGCTTAGGGGATGGGGCCGTGTCCTACGAGCAGTACTTC
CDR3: CASSLGDGAVSYEQYF

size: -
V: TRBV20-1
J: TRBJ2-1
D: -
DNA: TGCAGTGCTAGCGCGGGGGCCGGCAACAATGAGCAGTTCTTC
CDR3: CSASAGAGNNEQFF

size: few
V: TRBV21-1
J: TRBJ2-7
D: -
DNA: TGTGCCAGCTCCAACCTGCTTCCCGAGCAGTACTTC
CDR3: CASSNLLPEQYF

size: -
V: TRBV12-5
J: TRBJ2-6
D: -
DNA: TGTGCTAGTGGTTTGTTTCCCTCTGGGGCCAACGTCCTGACTTTC
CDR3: CASGLFPSGANVLTF

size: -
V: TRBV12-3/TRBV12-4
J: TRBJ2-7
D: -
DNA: TGTGCCAGCACCGTCGGGGAACTCTACGAGCAGTACTTC
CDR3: CASTVGELYEQYF

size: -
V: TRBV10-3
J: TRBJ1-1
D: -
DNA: TGTGCCATCAGTGAGTCCCAGGGCACTGAAGCTTTCTTT
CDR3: CAISESQGTEAFF

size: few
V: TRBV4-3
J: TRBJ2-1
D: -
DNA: TGCGCCAGCAGCCAAGAGCGTAGTGAGCAGTTCTTC
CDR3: CASSQERSEQFF